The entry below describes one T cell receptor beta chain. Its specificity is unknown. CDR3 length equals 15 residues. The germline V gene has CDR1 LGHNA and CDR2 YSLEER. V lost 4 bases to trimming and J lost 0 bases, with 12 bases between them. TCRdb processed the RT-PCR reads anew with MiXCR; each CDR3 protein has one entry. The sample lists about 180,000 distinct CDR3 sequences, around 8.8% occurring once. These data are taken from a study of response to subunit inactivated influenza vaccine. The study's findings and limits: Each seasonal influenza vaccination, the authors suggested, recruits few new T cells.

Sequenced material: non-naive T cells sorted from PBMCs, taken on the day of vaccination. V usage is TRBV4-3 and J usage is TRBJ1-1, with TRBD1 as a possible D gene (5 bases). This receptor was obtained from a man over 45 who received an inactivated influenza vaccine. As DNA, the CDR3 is TGCGCCAGCAGCCCTAATACAGGACTGAACACTGAAGCTTTCTTT. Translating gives CASSPNTGLNTEAFF.